This T cell receptor (beta chain) was recovered during a study of CD4 T cells in relation to SARS-CoV-2 and coronaviruses. As for the study in general: ViraFEST: approximately 10-day antigen culture of PBMCs, then TCR beta CDR3 sequencing.

The method was immunoSEQ multiplex PCR; TCRdb's version includes in-frame clones alone and lacks a portion of them. The table shows some 20,000 clones, with approximately 78% occurring only once. The CDR3 extends over 16 amino acids. The V gene end was trimmed by 0 bases and the J gene end by 3 bases; junction bases not matched to a gene: 8. Germline values: CDR1 LNHNV, CDR2 YYDKDF (reference sequence). Comment on this clone: The target antigen is unknown.

CD4+ T cells from unexposed donors were obtained before the COVID-19 pandemic (2011-2018). The cells were cultured for approximately 10 days before CD4+ T cells were isolated. As cell numbers allowed, unexposed-donor CD4+ T cells faced SARS-CoV-2 S/N and four cold-coronavirus spikes. The receptor was derived from a human donor in good health. The J gene is TRBJ2-7, the V gene TRBV15; 7 bases align to TRBD2. Sequencing was performed on CD4+ T cells from PBMCs, cultured in vitro. In DNA form, the CDR3 reads TGTGCCACCAGCAGAGATTACGCGGGAGCCAACTACGAGCAGTACTTC. Its protein product is CATSRDYAGANYEQYF. The complete variable domain, with remaining parts taken from reference TRBV15 and TRBJ2-7, reads DAMVIQNPRYQVTQFGKPVTLSCSQTLNHNVMYWYQQKSSQAPKLLFHYYDKDFNNEADTPDNFQSRRPNTSFCFLDIRSPGLGDTAMYLCATSRDYAGANYEQYFGPGTRLTVT.